Listed below are T cell receptor beta chains from one sample, sequenced in a study of blood T cells in healthy people across ages. TCRdb analysed the 5' RACE reads with MiXCR anew, one entry per CDR3 protein. The sample carries 1 million or so distinct CDR3 sequences, under 30% recorded once. This sample was shared with a second study, whose subject was T cells of mothers and their children.

The sample comprised blood. These TCRs come from a girl aged 2-15 years in good health. The CDR3 runs from the conserved cysteine through the conserved F or W. The order of the fields is D gene, V gene, J gene, clone size, CDR3 protein, CDR3 DNA. A D gene is named only where the DNA matches it firmly. Clone size, where shown, is once, few, many, or a class for clones that have expanded.

>TRBD1|TRBV29-1|TRBJ2-1|NA
CSVIGQVSYNEQFF
TGCAGCGTTATCGGACAGGTGTCCTACAATGAGCAGTTCTTC
>TRBD1|TRBV29-1|TRBJ1-2|NA
CSVISQDRDYGYTF
TGCAGCGTTATCAGCCAGGACAGGGACTATGGCTACACCTTC
>TRBD1|TRBV20-1|TRBJ2-7|NA
CSARDLTGGSYEQYF
TGCAGTGCTAGAGATCTAACAGGGGGGTCCTACGAGCAGTACTTC
>NA|TRBV3-1|TRBJ2-1|few
CASSPAANEQFF
TGTGCCAGCAGCCCAGCGGCCAATGAGCAGTTCTTC
>NA|TRBV5-1|TRBJ2-7|few
CASSFTGNEQYF
TGCGCCAGCAGCTTCACCGGGAACGAGCAGTACTTC
>NA|TRBV13|TRBJ1-2|few
CASGEGKSNDGYTF
TGTGCCAGCGGGGAAGGGAAAAGTAATGATGGCTACACCTTC
>TRBD1|TRBV6-5|TRBJ2-7|NA
CASSTPRDRTSYEQYF
TGTGCCAGCAGTACTCCGCGGGACAGGACCTCCTACGAGCAGTACTTC
>NA|TRBV7-6|TRBJ1-1|NA
CASSSDTGKRAFF
TGTGCCAGCAGCTCGGATACCGGGAAACGAGCTTTCTTT
>TRBD1|TRBV7-9|TRBJ1-2|many
CASSLTGDGYTF
TGTGCCAGCAGTTTGACAGGGGATGGCTACACCTTC
>NA|TRBV2|TRBJ1-1|NA
CASGQLNTEAFF
TGTGCCAGCGGACAGTTGAACACTGAAGCTTTCTTT
>NA|TRBV29-1|TRBJ2-5|many
CSVVGLQETQYF
TGCAGCGTTGTAGGACTTCAAGAGACCCAGTACTTC
>NA|TRBV13|TRBJ1-2|NA
CASSLPAGYGYTF
TGTGCCAGCAGCTTACCAGCCGGTTATGGCTACACCTTC
>NA|TRBV20-1|TRBJ2-3|NA
CSAGGATEVSTQYF
TGCAGTGCCGGAGGTGCGACCGAGGTTTCTACGCAGTATTTT
>NA|TRBV27|TRBJ1-4|NA
CASMPTGLSNEKLFF
TGTGCCAGCATGCCGACGGGTCTTTCCAATGAAAAACTGTTTTTT
>NA|TRBV6-5|TRBJ2-4|NA
CASSSQGYKNIQYF
TGTGCCAGCAGTTCTCAGGGTTACAAAAACATTCAGTACTTC
>NA|TRBV28|TRBJ2-5|few
CASSFGAGKTIQETQYF
TGTGCCAGCAGTTTCGGAGCAGGGAAAACGATTCAAGAGACCCAGTACTTC
>TRBD2|TRBV27|TRBJ2-5|NA
CASKGTSGGSETQYF
TGTGCCAGCAAAGGGACTAGCGGGGGGAGTGAGACCCAGTACTTC
>TRBD1|TRBV20-1|TRBJ1-1|NA
CSARDPQGAAQAFF
TGCAGTGCTAGAGATCCCCAGGGGGCGGCCCAAGCTTTCTTT
>TRBD1|TRBV25-1|TRBJ1-2|few
CASSGNRGASLYGYTF
TGTGCCAGCAGTGGAAACAGGGGCGCGTCCCTTTATGGCTACACCTTC
>NA|TRBV25-1|TRBJ2-5|few
CASSELGGETQYF
TGTGCCAGCAGTGAGCTTGGGGGAGAGACCCAGTACTTC
>NA|TRBV27|TRBJ2-7|NA
CASSLGRYYYEQCF
TGTGCCAGCAGTCTGGGACGATATTATTACGAGCAGTGCTTC
>NA|TRBV28|TRBJ1-6|many
CASSPQGSYNSPLHF
TGTGCCAGCAGTCCCCAGGGTTCCTATAATTCACCCCTCCACTTT
>NA|TRBV10-3|TRBJ1-1|NA
CAITSQVNTEAFF
TGTGCCATCACATCTCAGGTGAACACTGAAGCTTTCTTT
>TRBD2|TRBV5-4|TRBJ2-5|NA
CASSLPGGMETQYF
TGTGCCAGCAGCTTACCCGGGGGGATGGAGACCCAGTACTTC
>TRBD1|TRBV12-3/TRBV12-4|TRBJ2-7|few
CASSLVTGQDYEQYF
TGTGCCAGCAGTTTAGTTACGGGACAGGACTACGAGCAGTACTTC
>NA|TRBV6-2/TRBV6-3|TRBJ2-3|few
CASSFLTTRHVGDTQYF
TGTGCCAGCAGTTTCCTCACAACCAGGCATGTGGGAGATACGCAGTATTTT
>NA|TRBV2|TRBJ1-2|NA
CAGPHRAEPYGYTF
TGTGCCGGTCCTCACAGGGCCGAACCCTATGGCTACACCTTC
>NA|TRBV29-1|TRBJ2-2|NA
CSAFQGAGELFF
TGCAGCGCCTTCCAAGGGGCCGGGGAGCTGTTTTTT
>NA|TRBV3-1|TRBJ1-5|NA
CASSQDRGPQHF
TGTGCCAGCAGCCAAGATAGGGGGCCCCAGCATTTT
>TRBD2|TRBV5-1|TRBJ2-1|few
CASSLKLAGGPYNEQFF
TGCGCCAGCAGCTTGAAACTAGCGGGGGGGCCCTACAATGAGCAGTTCTTC
>TRBD1|TRBV12-3/TRBV12-4|TRBJ1-2|NA
CASSKARTGANYGYTF
TGTGCCAGCAGTAAAGCCCGGACAGGGGCGAACTATGGCTACACCTTC
>TRBD2|TRBV7-9|TRBJ2-7|few
CASTVRGIKYEQYF
TGTGCCAGCACCGTGCGGGGGATTAAATACGAGCAGTACTTC
>NA|TRBV19|TRBJ2-1|few
CVSSIRLERNEQFF
TGTGTCAGTAGTATTCGGCTAGAACGCAATGAGCAGTTCTTC
>NA|TRBV20-1|TRBJ1-6|few
CSARATGTGNSPLHF
TGCAGTGCTAGAGCAACCGGGACGGGGAATTCACCCCTCCACTTT
>TRBD2|TRBV4-1|TRBJ2-1|NA
CASSQGLAGGTGEQFF
TGCGCCAGCAGCCAGGGTCTAGCGGGAGGTACGGGTGAGCAGTTCTTC
>NA|TRBV7-9|TRBJ1-1|NA
CASTLDREAFF
TGTGCCAGCACCCTGGATCGGGAAGCTTTCTTT
>NA|TRBV5-5|TRBJ1-5|few
CASSLGIDIGGGQPQHF
TGTGCCAGCAGCTTGGGAATAGATATTGGGGGCGGTCAGCCCCAGCATTTT
>TRBD1|TRBV2|TRBJ1-5|NA
CASSAKGAGNQPQHF
TGTGCCAGCAGTGCTAAGGGGGCTGGGAATCAGCCCCAGCATTTT
>NA|TRBV11-2|TRBJ2-7|NA
CASSLGERGFTYEQYF
TGTGCCAGCAGCTTAGGGGAAAGGGGGTTTACCTACGAGCAGTACTTC
>NA|TRBV28|TRBJ1-1|NA
CASSLYNTGAFF
TGTGCCAGCAGTTTATATAACACGGGGGCTTTCTTT
>NA|TRBV27|TRBJ1-4|NA
CASSFGVGTDEKLFF
TGTGCCAGCAGCTTTGGGGTTGGGACGGATGAAAAACTGTTTTTT
>TRBD1|TRBV24-1|TRBJ2-1|NA
CATRTGYNEQFF
TGTGCCACGCGGACAGGGTACAATGAGCAGTTCTTC
>TRBD2|TRBV28|TRBJ2-1|NA
CASSLAQSGRYNEQFF
TGTGCCAGCAGTCTCGCTCAGAGCGGGAGATACAATGAGCAGTTCTTC
>NA|TRBV11-2|TRBJ2-5|NA
CASSLAGWIGETQYF
TGTGCCAGCAGCTTAGCTGGGTGGATAGGGGAGACCCAGTACTTC
>NA|TRBV2|TRBJ2-1|few
CAIDTSSYNEQFF
TGTGCCATCGACACCAGCTCCTACAATGAGCAGTTCTTC
>NA|TRBV6-1|TRBJ1-5|few
CASKVTGGWPQHF
TGTGCCAGCAAAGTAACTGGGGGATGGCCCCAGCATTTT
>NA|TRBV5-1|TRBJ2-2|few
CASSLQGSGELFF
TGTGCCAGCAGCCTACAGGGTTCCGGGGAGCTGTTTTTT
>NA|TRBV5-1|TRBJ2-5|NA
CASTPWGEETQYF
TGCGCCAGCACTCCGTGGGGGGAAGAGACCCAGTACTTC
>NA|TRBV6-6|TRBJ1-2|few
CAIESGSNGYTF
TGTGCCATAGAATCAGGATCGAATGGCTACACCTTC
>NA|TRBV4-1|TRBJ2-7|NA
CASSQESMDRSYEQYF
TGCGCCAGCAGCCAAGAAAGTATGGACCGCTCCTACGAGCAGTACTTC
>NA|TRBV27|TRBJ1-5|NA
CASSEGPNQPQHF
TGTGCCAGCAGTGAGGGCCCAAATCAGCCCCAGCATTTT
>TRBD1|TRBV7-2|TRBJ1-2|NA
CASMGQIYGYTF
TGTGCCAGCATGGGACAGATCTATGGCTACACCTTC
>TRBD2|TRBV7-2|TRBJ2-5|few
CASRTFTGGTQYF
TGTGCCAGCAGGACTTTTACGGGGGGGACCCAGTACTTC
>NA|TRBV29-1|TRBJ2-6|few
CSAEHSGANVLTF
TGCAGCGCGGAGCACTCTGGGGCCAACGTCCTGACTTTC
>NA|TRBV29-1|TRBJ2-5|NA
CSVATPSGLQETQYF
TGCAGCGTCGCTACTCCCTCGGGCCTTCAAGAGACCCAGTACTTC
>NA|TRBV6-7|TRBJ2-1|few
CASSCGPGSYNEQFF
TGTGCCAGCAGTTGCGGGCCGGGCTCCTACAATGAGCAGTTCTTC
>NA|TRBV6-1|TRBJ2-5|NA
CASSLVGWFPTETQYF
TGTGCCAGCAGCCTCGTGGGATGGTTCCCCACGGAGACCCAGTACTTC